This TCR beta chain was identified in a study of technical replicates of blood from a handful of donors. Germline V lookup: CDR1 MNHNS, CDR2 SASEGT. This CDR3 contains 15 residues. Unmatched junction bases numbered 7, after V lost 6 bases and J lost 6 bases. The assay was immunoSEQ multiplex PCR, and TCRdb's table has in-frame clones only and misses some. The table records about 59,000 clones, roughly 97% of them present only once. The chain joins TRBV6-1 to TRBJ1-5; 11 bases line up with TRBD1. Input material: T cells isolated from PBMCs. The receptor comes from a human donor in good health. The CDR3 here is CASSALGQGAQPQHF. Here the CDR3 DNA reads TGTGCCAGCAGCGCCCTCGGACAGGGGGCTCAGCCCCAGCATTTT.